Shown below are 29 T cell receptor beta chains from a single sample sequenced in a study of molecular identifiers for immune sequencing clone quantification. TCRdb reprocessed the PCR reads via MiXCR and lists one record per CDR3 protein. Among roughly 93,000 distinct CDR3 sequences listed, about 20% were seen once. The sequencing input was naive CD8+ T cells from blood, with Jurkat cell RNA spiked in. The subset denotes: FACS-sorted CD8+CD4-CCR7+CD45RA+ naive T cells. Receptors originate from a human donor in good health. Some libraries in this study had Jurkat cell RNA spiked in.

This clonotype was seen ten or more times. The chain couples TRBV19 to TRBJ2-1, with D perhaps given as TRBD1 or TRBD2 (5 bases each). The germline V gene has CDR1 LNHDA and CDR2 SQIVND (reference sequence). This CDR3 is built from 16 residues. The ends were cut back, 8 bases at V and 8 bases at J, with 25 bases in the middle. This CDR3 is CASDSGQRGFGYEQFF. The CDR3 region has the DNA TGTGCCAGTGACTCGGGGCAGAGAGGGTTCGGCTATGAGCAGTTCTTC.

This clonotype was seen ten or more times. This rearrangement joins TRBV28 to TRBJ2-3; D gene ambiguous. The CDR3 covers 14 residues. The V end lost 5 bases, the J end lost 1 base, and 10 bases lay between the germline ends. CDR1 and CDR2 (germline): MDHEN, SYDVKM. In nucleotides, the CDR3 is TGTGCCAGCAGTACACCAATTGGCACAGATACGCAGTATTTT. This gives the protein CASSTPIGTDTQYF.

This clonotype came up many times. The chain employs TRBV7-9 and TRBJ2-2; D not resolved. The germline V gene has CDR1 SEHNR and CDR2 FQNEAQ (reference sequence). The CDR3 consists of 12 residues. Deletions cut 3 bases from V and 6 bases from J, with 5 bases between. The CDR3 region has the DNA TGTGCCAGCAGCTTTACAGCCGGGGAGCTGTTTTTT. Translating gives CASSFTAGELFF.

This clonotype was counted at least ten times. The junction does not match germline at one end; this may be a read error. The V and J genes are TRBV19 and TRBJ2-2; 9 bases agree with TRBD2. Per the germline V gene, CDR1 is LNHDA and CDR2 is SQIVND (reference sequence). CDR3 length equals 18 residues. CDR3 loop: CAGSIPFSGGTNTGELFF. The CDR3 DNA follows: TGTGCCGGTAGTATACCCTTTAGCGGGGGAACCAACACCGGGGAGCTGTTTTTT.

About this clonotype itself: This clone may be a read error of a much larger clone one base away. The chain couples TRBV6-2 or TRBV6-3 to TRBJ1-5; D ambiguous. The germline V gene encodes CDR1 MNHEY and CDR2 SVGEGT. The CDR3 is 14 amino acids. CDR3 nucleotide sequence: TGTGCCAGCAGCCATCTTATTAGCGATCAGCCCCAGCATTTT. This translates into CASSHLISDQPQHF.

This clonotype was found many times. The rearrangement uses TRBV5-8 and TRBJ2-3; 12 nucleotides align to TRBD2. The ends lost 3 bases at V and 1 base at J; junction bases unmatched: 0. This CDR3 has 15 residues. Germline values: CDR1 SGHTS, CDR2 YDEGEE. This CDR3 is CASSWTSGGTDTQYF. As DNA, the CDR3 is TGTGCCAGCAGCTGGACTAGCGGGGGCACAGATACGCAGTATTTT.

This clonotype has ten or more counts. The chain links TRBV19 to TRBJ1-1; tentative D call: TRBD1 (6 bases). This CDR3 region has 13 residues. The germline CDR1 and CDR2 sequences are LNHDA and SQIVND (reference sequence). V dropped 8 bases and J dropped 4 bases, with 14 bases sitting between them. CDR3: CASEPGVATEAFF. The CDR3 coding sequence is TGTGCCAGTGAACCAGGGGTTGCCACTGAAGCTTTCTTT.

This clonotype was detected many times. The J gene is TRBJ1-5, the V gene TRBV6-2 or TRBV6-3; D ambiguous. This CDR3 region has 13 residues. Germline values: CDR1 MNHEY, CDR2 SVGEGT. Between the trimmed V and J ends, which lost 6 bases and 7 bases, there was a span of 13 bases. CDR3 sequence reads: CASREEVGQPQHF. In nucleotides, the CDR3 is TGTGCCAGCAGGGAGGAGGTCGGGCAGCCCCAGCATTTT.

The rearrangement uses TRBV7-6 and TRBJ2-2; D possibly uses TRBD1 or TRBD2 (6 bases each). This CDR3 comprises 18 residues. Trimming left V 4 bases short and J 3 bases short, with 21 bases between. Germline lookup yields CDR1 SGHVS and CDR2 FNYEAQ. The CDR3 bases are TGTGCCAGCAGCTCAGGGATCGCCCGGGGGCGGGACACCGGGGAGCTGTTTTTT. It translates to CASSSGIARGRDTGELFF.

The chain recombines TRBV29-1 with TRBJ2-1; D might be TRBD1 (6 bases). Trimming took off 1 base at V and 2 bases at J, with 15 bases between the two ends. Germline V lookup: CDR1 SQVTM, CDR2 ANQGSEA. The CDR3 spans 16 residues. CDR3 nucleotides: TGCAGCGTTGAAGGAGACTACAGGGCGCCCTACAATGAGCAGTTCTTC. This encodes CSVEGDYRAPYNEQFF.

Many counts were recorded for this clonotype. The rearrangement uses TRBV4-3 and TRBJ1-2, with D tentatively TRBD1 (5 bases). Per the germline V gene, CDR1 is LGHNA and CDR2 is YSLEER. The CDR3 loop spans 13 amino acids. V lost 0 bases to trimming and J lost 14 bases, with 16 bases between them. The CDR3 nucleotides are TGCGCCAGCAGCCAAGATAGGGGCCGGGTCTTGACCTTC. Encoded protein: CASSQDRGRVLTF.

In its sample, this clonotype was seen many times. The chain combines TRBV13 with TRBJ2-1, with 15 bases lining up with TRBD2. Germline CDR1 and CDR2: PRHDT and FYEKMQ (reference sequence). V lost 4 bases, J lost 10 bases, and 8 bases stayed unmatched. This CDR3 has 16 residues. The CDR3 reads CASSSRTSGGEEEQFF. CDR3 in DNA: TGTGCCAGCAGCTCCCGGACTAGCGGGGGGGAGGAGGAGCAGTTCTTC.

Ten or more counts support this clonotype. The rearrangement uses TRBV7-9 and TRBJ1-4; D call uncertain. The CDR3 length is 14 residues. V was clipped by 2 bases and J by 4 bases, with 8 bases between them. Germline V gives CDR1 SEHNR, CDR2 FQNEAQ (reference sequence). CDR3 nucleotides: TGTGCCAGCAGCTTAACGCTAGATAATGAAAAACTGTTTTTT. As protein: CASSLTLDNEKLFF.

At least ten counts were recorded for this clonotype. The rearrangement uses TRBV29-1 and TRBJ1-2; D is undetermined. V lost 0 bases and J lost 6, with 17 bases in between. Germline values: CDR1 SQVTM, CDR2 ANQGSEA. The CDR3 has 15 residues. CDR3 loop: CSVEDRDKVANGYTF. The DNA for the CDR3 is TGCAGCGTTGAAGATCGGGATAAGGTGGCCAATGGCTACACCTTC.

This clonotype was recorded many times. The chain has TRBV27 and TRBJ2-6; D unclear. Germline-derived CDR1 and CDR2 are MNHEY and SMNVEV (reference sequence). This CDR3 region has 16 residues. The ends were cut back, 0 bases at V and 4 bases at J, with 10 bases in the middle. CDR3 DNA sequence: TGTGCCAGCAGTTTATCGCCAGGAGCAGGGGCCAACGTCCTGACTTTC. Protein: CASSLSPGAGANVLTF.

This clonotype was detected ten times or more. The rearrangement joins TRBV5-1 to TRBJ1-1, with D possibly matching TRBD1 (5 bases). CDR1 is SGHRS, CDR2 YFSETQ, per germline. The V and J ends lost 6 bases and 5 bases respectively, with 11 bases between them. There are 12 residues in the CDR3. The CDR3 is CASTPGGTEAFF. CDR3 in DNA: TGCGCCAGCACACCCGGGGGGACTGAAGCTTTCTTT.

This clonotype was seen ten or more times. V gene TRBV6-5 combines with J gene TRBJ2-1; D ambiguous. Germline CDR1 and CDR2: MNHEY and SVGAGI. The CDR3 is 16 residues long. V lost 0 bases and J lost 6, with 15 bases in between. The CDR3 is CASSYSRVGSGNEQFF. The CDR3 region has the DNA TGTGCCAGCAGTTACTCAAGGGTTGGGTCGGGCAATGAGCAGTTCTTC.

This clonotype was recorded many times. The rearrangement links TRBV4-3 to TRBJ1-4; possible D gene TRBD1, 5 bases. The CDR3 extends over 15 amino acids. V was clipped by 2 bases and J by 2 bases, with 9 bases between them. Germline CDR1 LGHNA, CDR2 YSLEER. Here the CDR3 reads CASSQSGYTNEKLFF. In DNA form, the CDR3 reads TGCGCCAGCAGCCAATCAGGGTACACTAATGAAAAACTGTTTTTT.

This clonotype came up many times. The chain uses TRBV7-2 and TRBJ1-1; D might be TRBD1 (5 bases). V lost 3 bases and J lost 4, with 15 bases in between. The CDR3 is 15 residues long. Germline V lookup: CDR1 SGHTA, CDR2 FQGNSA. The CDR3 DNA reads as TGTGCCAGCAGCTTCGGGCAGGGCATCATCACTGAAGCTTTCTTT. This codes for CASSFGQGIITEAFF. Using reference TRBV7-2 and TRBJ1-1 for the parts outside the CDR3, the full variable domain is GAGVSQSPSNKVTEKGKDVELRCDPISGHTALYWYRQSLGQGLEFLIYFQGNSAPDKSGLPSDRFSAERTGGSVSTLTIQRTQQEDSAVYLCASSFGQGIITEAFFGQGTRLTVV.

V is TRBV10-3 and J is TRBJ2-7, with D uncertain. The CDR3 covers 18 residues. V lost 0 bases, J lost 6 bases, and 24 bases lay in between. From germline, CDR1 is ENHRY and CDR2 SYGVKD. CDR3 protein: CAISESGILSDKNCEQYF. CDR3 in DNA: TGTGCCATCAGTGAGTCAGGAATTTTGTCCGACAAAAACTGCGAGCAGTACTTC.

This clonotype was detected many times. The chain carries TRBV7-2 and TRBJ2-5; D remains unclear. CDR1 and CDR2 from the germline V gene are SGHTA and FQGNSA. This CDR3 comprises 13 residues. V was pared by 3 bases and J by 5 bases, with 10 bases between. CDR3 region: CASSFRVGETQYF. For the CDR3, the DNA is TGTGCCAGCAGCTTCCGTGTGGGTGAGACCCAGTACTTC.

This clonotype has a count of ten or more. CDR3 sequence: CASSPSTGSYEQYF. CDR3 DNA sequence: TGCGCCAGCAGCCCCTCGACAGGCTCCTACGAGCAGTACTTC. The V and J genes are TRBV4-3 and TRBJ2-7; D perhaps matches TRBD1 (6 bases). CDR1 is LGHNA and CDR2 is YSLEER in the germline V gene. The CDR3 is made up of 14 amino acids. V was clipped by 4 bases and J by 0 bases, with 10 bases between them.

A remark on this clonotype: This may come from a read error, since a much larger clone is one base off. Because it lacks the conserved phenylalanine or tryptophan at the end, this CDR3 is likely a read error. In DNA, the CDR3 is TGCAGTGCTCGGACTAGCGGGGGGCCCGGGTCCAAAAACATTCAGTACCTC. Protein product: CSARTSGGPGSKNIQYL. The gene calls are TRBV20-1 and TRBJ2-4, with 14 bases fitting TRBD2. CDR1 is DFQATT and CDR2 is SNEGSKA in the germline V gene (reference sequence). V was pared by 5 bases and J by 2 bases, with 8 bases of the junction left unmatched. This CDR3 has 17 residues.

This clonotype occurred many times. The CDR3 region has the DNA TGCGCCAGCAGCGCCGGATGGGGTTTTGACTATGGCTACACCTTC. It is translated as CASSAGWGFDYGYTF. This chain links TRBV5-1 with TRBJ1-2; D not resolved. Germline V gene lookup returns CDR1 SGHRS and CDR2 YFSETQ. This CDR3 contains 15 residues. Trimming cost V 4 bases and J 3 bases, with 16 bases left between them.

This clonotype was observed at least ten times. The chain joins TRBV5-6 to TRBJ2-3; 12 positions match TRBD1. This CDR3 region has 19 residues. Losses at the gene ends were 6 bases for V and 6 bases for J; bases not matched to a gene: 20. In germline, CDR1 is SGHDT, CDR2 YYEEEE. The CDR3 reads CASNLLRDRGPPVVDTQYF. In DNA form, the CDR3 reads TGTGCCAGCAACCTACTCCGGGACAGGGGGCCCCCTGTCGTTGATACGCAGTATTTT.

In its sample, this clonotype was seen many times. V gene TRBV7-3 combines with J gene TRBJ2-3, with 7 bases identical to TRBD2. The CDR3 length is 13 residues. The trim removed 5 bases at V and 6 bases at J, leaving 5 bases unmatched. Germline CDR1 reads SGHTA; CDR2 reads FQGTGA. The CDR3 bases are TGTGCCAGCAGCCCCATCGGGGGGGATACGCAGTATTTT. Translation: CASSPIGGDTQYF.

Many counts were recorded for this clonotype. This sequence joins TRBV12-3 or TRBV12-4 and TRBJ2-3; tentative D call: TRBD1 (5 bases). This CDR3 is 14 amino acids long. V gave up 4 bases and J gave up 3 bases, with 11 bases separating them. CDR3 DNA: TGTGCCAGCAGTTCCCGCAGGGCTACAGATACGCAGTATTTT. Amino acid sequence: CASSSRRATDTQYF.

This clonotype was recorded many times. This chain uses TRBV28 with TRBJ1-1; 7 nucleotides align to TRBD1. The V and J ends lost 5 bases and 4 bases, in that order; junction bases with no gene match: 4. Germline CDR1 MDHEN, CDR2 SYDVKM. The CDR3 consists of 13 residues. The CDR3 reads CASSRGGPTEAFF. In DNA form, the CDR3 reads TGTGCCAGCAGTCGAGGGGGCCCCACTGAAGCTTTCTTT. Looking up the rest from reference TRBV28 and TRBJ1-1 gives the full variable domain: DVKVTQSSRYLVKRTGEKVFLECVQDMDHENMFWYRQDPGLGLRLIYFSYDVKMKEKGDIPEGYSVSREKKERFSLILESASTNQTSMYLCASSRGGPTEAFFGQGTRLTVV.

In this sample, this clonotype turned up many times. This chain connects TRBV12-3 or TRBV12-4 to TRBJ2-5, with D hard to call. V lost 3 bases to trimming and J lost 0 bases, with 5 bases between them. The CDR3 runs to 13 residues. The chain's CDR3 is CASSLWNQETQYF. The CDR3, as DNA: TGTGCCAGCAGTTTGTGGAACCAAGAGACCCAGTACTTC.